This T cell receptor (beta chain) was identified during a study of OX40 agonist ivuxolimab in advanced cancers. The wider study: Cancers in dose escalation were hepatocellular, melanoma, renal cell and head and neck.

Per germline, CDR1 KGHSH and CDR2 LQKENI. The CDR3 has 15 amino acids. Deletions cut 4 bases from V and 2 bases from J, with 15 bases between. Peripheral blood came from all dose cohorts at three timepoints. Only in-frame clones appear in the TCRdb table, and some are missing; sequencing was by immunoSEQ multiplex PCR. Among 75,000 to 100,000 clones, around nine tenths were seen once, and the ten largest hold approximately 0.32%. Worth noting for this clone: As yet, its antigen is unknown. At the DNA level, this CDR3 is encoded by other sequences in the same sample as well.

General study findings and limits: There were, on average, more expanded clones in CD8+ T cells than in CD4+.

The input for sequencing was CD4+ or CD8+ T cells sorted from blood, taken in a trial of the OX40 agonist ivuxolimab. This chain connects TRBV18 to TRBJ2-7; D might be TRBD1 or TRBD2, each matching 5 bases. The receptor was isolated from an adult with an advanced solid tumor such as melanoma, head and neck, liver or kidney cancer. The CDR3 reads CASSREGQVTYEQYF. The CDR3, as DNA: TGTGCCAGCTCACGAGAGGGGCAGGTGACCTACGAGCAGTACTTC.